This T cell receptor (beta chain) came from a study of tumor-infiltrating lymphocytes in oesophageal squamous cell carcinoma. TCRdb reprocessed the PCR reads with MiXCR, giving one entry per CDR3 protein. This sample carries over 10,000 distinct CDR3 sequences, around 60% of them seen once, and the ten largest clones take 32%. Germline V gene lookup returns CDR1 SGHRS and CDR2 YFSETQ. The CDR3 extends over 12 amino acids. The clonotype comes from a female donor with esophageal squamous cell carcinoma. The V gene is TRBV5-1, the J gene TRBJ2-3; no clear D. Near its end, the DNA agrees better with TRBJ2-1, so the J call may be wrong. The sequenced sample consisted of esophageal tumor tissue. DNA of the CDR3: TGCGCCAGCAGCGAAGAGGTCCGAGAGCAGTTCTTC. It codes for CASSEEVREQFF.